The 4 T cell receptor beta chains in this list originate from one sample, sequenced in a study of human T cells and chemical hapten exposure. Time point defined: pre-sensitization, week 0. The treatment here: therapeutic diphenylcyclopropenone sensitization with weekly scalp DPC. TCRdb re-analysed the RACE reads in MiXCR, keeping a single row per CDR3 protein. The sample carries about 250,000 distinct CDR3 sequences, approximately 7.5% recorded once. The input for sequencing was whole blood, taken in connection with sensitization to the hapten diphenylcyclopropenone (DPC). These receptors were taken from a man in his late teens or twenties with alopecia areata. Some clones in this sample may be carry-over from other donors' samples.

In this sample, this clonotype turned up a few times. V usage is TRBV14 and J usage is TRBJ1-1; possible D gene TRBD1, 5 bases. Germline V lookup: CDR1 SGHDN, CDR2 FVKESK. V was pared by 5 bases and J by 3 bases, with 16 bases between. This CDR3 is 15 amino acids long. CDR3 loop: CASSDRDPKDTEAFF. CDR3 bases: TGTGCCAGCAGCGACCGGGACCCGAAGGACACTGAAGCTTTCTTT.

This clonotype has more than one count but fewer than ten. The CDR3 region is CASSKQGWYTEAFF. As DNA, the CDR3 is TGTGCCAGCAGCAAACAGGGCTGGTACACTGAAGCTTTCTTT. The chain has TRBV12-3 or TRBV12-4 and TRBJ1-1, with D perhaps TRBD1 (6 bases). This CDR3 comprises 14 residues. V lost 6 bases and J 3 bases, leaving 14 bases between the germline ends.

This clonotype was seen repeatedly, ten times or more. The gene calls are TRBV7-6 and TRBJ2-1, with 9 bases matching TRBD1. The CDR3 extends over 14 amino acids. Per the germline V gene, CDR1 is SGHVS and CDR2 is FNYEAQ. With 1 base clipped from V and 8 bases from J, the junction kept 3 bases outside the gene matches. The CDR3 DNA reads TGTGCCAGCAGCTTAGAACAGGGGGCCTATGAGCAGTTCTTC. Protein product: CASSLEQGAYEQFF.

The genes are TRBV7-2 and TRBJ2-1, with D perhaps matching TRBD1 (5 bases). Trimming removed 1 base from V and 13 bases from J, with 11 bases in between. CDR1 and CDR2 from the germline V gene are SGHTA and FQGNSA. This CDR3 comprises 12 residues. The CDR3 region is CASSLGAGPQFF. The CDR3 nucleotides are TGTGCCAGCAGCTTAGGGGCAGGGCCCCAGTTCTTC. Full variable domain (outside the CDR3, taken from reference TRBV7-2 and TRBJ2-1): GAGVSQSPSNKVTEKGKDVELRCDPISGHTALYWYRQSLGQGLEFLIYFQGNSAPDKSGLPSDRFSAERTGGSVSTLTIQRTQQEDSAVYLCASSLGAGPQFFGPGTRLTVL.